A selection of T cell receptor beta chains follows, all from one sample in a study of T cell changes during pregnancy in multiple sclerosis. Clones were sequenced by immunoSEQ multiplex PCR, and TCRdb holds only the in-frame ones, with some missing. The sample comprises about 85,000 clones, roughly nine tenths of which are singletons, and more than 2% rests with the top ten. The input for sequencing was peripheral blood, taken in the first trimester of pregnancy. The receptors were gathered from a female donor with multiple sclerosis, enrolled in a pregnancy study. CDR3s include the opening cysteine and the closing phenylalanine or tryptophan. D genes are given only for firm matches. Clone size appears in some rows only: once, few, many, or a class for an expanded clone.

V gene: TRBV6-5
J gene: TRBJ2-7
D gene: TRBD2
clone size: -
CDR3 DNA: TGTGCCAGCAGTTACTCGACTAGCGGGCATTACGAGCAGTACTTC
CDR3 protein: CASSYSTSGHYEQYF

V gene: TRBV15
J gene: TRBJ1-4
D gene: -
clone size: many
CDR3 DNA: TGTGCCACCAGCAGAGAAGGGCAGGGGAGTGAAAAACTGTTTTTT
CDR3 protein: CATSREGQGSEKLFF

V gene: TRBV30
J gene: TRBJ1-6
D gene: TRBD1
clone size: -
CDR3 DNA: TGTGCCTGGACCGGGACAGGGAATTCACCCCTCCACTTT
CDR3 protein: CAWTGTGNSPLHF

V gene: TRBV5-1
J gene: TRBJ2-1
D gene: -
clone size: -
CDR3 DNA: TGCGCCAGCAGCTTGCAGTTCCCCTACAATGAGCAGTTCTTC
CDR3 protein: CASSLQFPYNEQFF

V gene: TRBV30
J gene: TRBJ2-6
D gene: -
clone size: -
CDR3 DNA: TGTGCCTGGAGTCGAGAAGCTGGGGCCAACGTCCTGACTTTC
CDR3 protein: CAWSREAGANVLTF

V gene: TRBV2
J gene: TRBJ2-5
D gene: -
clone size: -
CDR3 DNA: TGTGCCAGCGGGGGCCGCGGGGAGACCCAGTACTTC
CDR3 protein: CASGGRGETQYF

V gene: TRBV19
J gene: TRBJ2-3
D gene: TRBD2
clone size: -
CDR3 DNA: TGTGCCAGTAGTATAATGGCGGCGGGAGTGACAGATACGCAGTATTTT
CDR3 protein: CASSIMAAGVTDTQYF

V gene: TRBV28
J gene: TRBJ1-4
D gene: -
clone size: -
CDR3 DNA: TGTGCCAGCAGTTCCCCAGGGAGGAATGAAAAACTGTTTTTT
CDR3 protein: CASSSPGRNEKLFF

V gene: TRBV15
J gene: TRBJ1-5
D gene: -
clone size: -
CDR3 DNA: TGTGCCACCAGCAGAGATGGAGAGCGCCATCAGCCCCAGCATTTT
CDR3 protein: CATSRDGERHQPQHF

V gene: TRBV6-1
J gene: TRBJ2-3
D gene: TRBD2
clone size: few
CDR3 DNA: TGTGCCAGCAGTGTAACTAGCGGGAGCACAGATACGCAGTATTTT
CDR3 protein: CASSVTSGSTDTQYF

V gene: TRBV14
J gene: TRBJ2-5
D gene: -
clone size: once
CDR3 DNA: TGTGCCAGCAGCCAAACTAGGACGTCGGGAGAGACCCAGTACTTC
CDR3 protein: CASSQTRTSGETQYF

V gene: TRBV29-1
J gene: TRBJ2-5
D gene: TRBD2
clone size: once
CDR3 DNA: TGCAGCGTTGAAGACGCAGCGGGAGGGGGAGAGACCCAGTACTTC
CDR3 protein: CSVEDAAGGGETQYF

V gene: TRBV11-3
J gene: TRBJ1-2
D gene: -
clone size: -
CDR3 DNA: TGTGCCAGCAGCTCCGGCCGGACATCTTCTTTGGCCTACACCTTC
CDR3 protein: CASSSGRTSSLAYTF

V gene: TRBV10-3
J gene: TRBJ2-2
D gene: TRBD1
clone size: -
CDR3 DNA: TGTGCCATCAGTGAAGGACAGGGCGCGAACACCGGGGAGCTGTTTTTT
CDR3 protein: CAISEGQGANTGELFF

V gene: TRBV18
J gene: TRBJ1-5
D gene: -
clone size: few
CDR3 DNA: TGTGCCAGCTCACCATCGGCCAGGGGAAGCAATCAGCCCCAGCATTTT
CDR3 protein: CASSPSARGSNQPQHF

V gene: TRBV7-8
J gene: TRBJ1-4
D gene: -
clone size: -
CDR3 DNA: TGTGCCAGCAGCTTAGATAGAGTTCCTAATGAAAAACTGTTTTTT
CDR3 protein: CASSLDRVPNEKLFF

V gene: TRBV5-4
J gene: TRBJ2-1
D gene: TRBD1
clone size: -
CDR3 DNA: TGTGCCAGCAGCTCCCCGACAGGGACAAATGAGCAGTTCTTC
CDR3 protein: CASSSPTGTNEQFF